What follows describes a single T cell receptor (beta chain). The data originate from a study of blood T cell repertoires in COVID-19. Original analysis: Reference gene primer amplification in the assay estimated nucleated cell counts. The data were produced by immunoSEQ multiplex PCR, yet TCRdb's version contains in-frame clones alone and is incomplete. V and J calls and clone size are as listed in that table; D and trimming were resolved from the DNA. The sample shows some 51,000 clones, approximately 89% of them seen only once. The sequence derives from a man between 50 and 59 years old with acute or convalescent COVID-19. Sequencing was performed on peripheral blood.

The DNA of the CDR3 is TGTGCCAGCAGCCGCCGAGGGTCTAGCGGGGGGGCCGTCTACAATGAGCAGTTCTTC. As protein: CASSRRGSSGGAVYNEQFF. This chain connects TRBV4-2 to TRBJ2-1; 12 bases line up with TRBD2. Per germline, CDR1 LGHNA and CDR2 YNFKEQ. The CDR3 covers 19 residues. After removal of 4 bases from V and 3 bases from J, the junction contained 13 bases not matched to a gene.